The source of this TCR beta chain is a study of blood T cell repertoires in COVID-19. Study background: The United States, Italy and Spain were the sources of the acute and convalescent COVID-19 samples.

Trimming removed 2 bases from V and 0 bases from J, with 10 bases in between. Germline V gene lookup returns CDR1 SGHTA and CDR2 FQGNSA. The CDR3 runs 15 residues. Per the original data handling: Amplification of reference gene primers provided the estimated nucleated cell counts. Clones were sequenced by immunoSEQ multiplex PCR, and TCRdb holds only the in-frame ones, with some missing. That table is the source of V, J and clone size, and D and trimming were worked out from the DNA. The repertoire has fewer than 100,000 clones, under 85% of them found once; the top ten carry less than 25%. Material: peripheral blood. The chain joins TRBV7-2 to TRBJ1-1, with D unclear. This clonotype was sampled from a man between 65 and 85 years old with acute or convalescent COVID-19. CDR3 in amino acids: CASSLSTFMNTEAFF. The CDR3 nucleotides read TGTGCCAGCAGCTTAAGTACATTCATGAACACTGAAGCTTTCTTT.